Following are 29 T cell receptor beta chains from one sample sequenced in a study of blood T cell repertoires in COVID-19. Assay used: immunoSEQ multiplex PCR; TCRdb lists only in-frame clones, some missing. This sample has around 190,000 clones; about 80% occur once, and the top ten carry roughly 8.8%. The sequenced sample was peripheral blood. These receptor sequences come from a woman in her forties or fifties with active or convalescent COVID-19.

The chain recombines TRBV7-9 with TRBJ2-3, with 10 bases fitting TRBD1. Trimming at V came to 8 bases and at J to 4 bases, leaving 15 bases not matched to a gene. From germline, CDR1 is SEHNR and CDR2 FQNEAQ (reference sequence). The CDR3 loop spans 17 amino acids. DNA of the CDR3: TGTGCCAGCGCATTGAAGGTGGGACAGGGGTTGGCAGATACGCAGTATTTT. Translating gives CASALKVGQGLADTQYF.

This clone came up a few times. CDR3: CASSPTGTGDQETQYF. The CDR3, as DNA: TGTGCCAGCAGTCCCACCGGGACAGGGGATCAAGAGACCCAGTACTTC. The chain carries TRBV28 and TRBJ2-5; 10 bases line up with TRBD1. The CDR3 runs to 16 residues. The J segment lost 2 bases and the V segment lost 5 bases, leaving 8 bases of the junction unmatched. The germline gives CDR1 MDHEN, CDR2 SYDVKM.

V gene TRBV19 combines with J gene TRBJ2-1, with D maybe TRBD2 (5 bases). V lost 7 bases and J lost 8, with 24 bases in between. Germline-derived CDR1 and CDR2 are LNHDA and SQIVND (reference sequence). This CDR3 is built from 16 residues. The CDR3 DNA sequence: TGTGCCAGTATCGGGCCCGGACTCTACGAGGGCGATGAGCAGTTCTTC. It codes for CASIGPGLYEGDEQFF.

This clone is medium-sized (0.01 to 0.1%). The rearrangement links TRBV10-3 to TRBJ1-2; no clear D gene. This CDR3 spans 13 amino acids. The V end lost 4 bases, the J end lost 4 bases, and 10 bases lay between the germline ends. Germline V lookup: CDR1 ENHRY, CDR2 SYGVKD. CDR3 bases: TGTGCCATCAGTGGTGACATCCGCTATGGCTACACCTTC. As protein: CAISGDIRYGYTF.

The chain has TRBV27 and TRBJ2-1; a weak D match, TRBD1 (5 bases). This CDR3 has 13 residues. CDR1 MNHEY and CDR2 SMNVEV come from the germline V gene (reference sequence). V shed 5 bases and J shed 4 bases, with 9 bases lying between them. CDR3 protein: CASSPDRYNEQFF. Here the CDR3 DNA reads TGTGCCAGCAGTCCAGACAGATACAATGAGCAGTTCTTC.

This chain links TRBV4-3 with TRBJ2-7, with 9 bases that match TRBD1. Germline CDR1 LGHNA, CDR2 YSLEER. The CDR3 spans 16 residues. V was pared by 2 bases and J by 3 bases, with 8 bases of the junction left unmatched. CDR3 sequence (DNA): TGCGCCAGCAGCCAAACGGGACAGGGAAGGATCTACGAGCAGTACTTC. Translated, it gives CASSQTGQGRIYEQYF.

The chain couples TRBV5-5 to TRBJ2-7; a possible D gene is TRBD1 (6 bases). The V gene's germline CDR1 is SGHKS and CDR2 YYEKEE (reference sequence). There are 14 residues in the CDR3. V was cut by 4 bases and J by 2 bases, with 13 bases left in between. Here the CDR3 reads CASSPGHLAYEQYF. In DNA, the CDR3 is TGTGCCAGCAGCCCGGGACACCTAGCCTACGAGCAGTACTTC.

The chain joins TRBV3-1 (or the pseudogene TRBV3-2) to TRBJ2-3; maybe TRBD2 (5 bases). Trimming stripped 4 bases from V and 4 bases from J, with 9 bases between. In germline, CDR1 is LGHDT, CDR2 YNNKEL (reference sequence). The CDR3 length is 13 residues. The CDR3 reads CASSRNGADTQYF. Written as DNA, the CDR3 is TGTGCCAGCAGCCGAAACGGGGCAGATACGCAGTATTTT.

The V and J genes are TRBV5-1 and TRBJ1-1, with a weak D call TRBD1 (5 bases). Between the trimmed V and J ends, which lost 2 bases and 1 base, there was a span of 12 bases. Germline CDR1 is SGHRS and CDR2 is YFSETQ. The length of the CDR3 is 15 residues. CDR3 nucleotide sequence: TGCGCCAGCAGCTTCGGGGGACGGTGGAACACTGAAGCTTTCTTT. It codes for CASSFGGRWNTEAFF.

The CDR3 DNA reads as TGTGCCAGCAGCGGACAGGACAACTATGGCTACACCTTC. Translating it yields CASSGQDNYGYTF. The V call is TRBV7-9, the J call TRBJ1-2; 7 bases are a match to TRBD1. The CDR3 loop spans 13 amino acids. The trim removed 5 bases at V and 2 bases at J, leaving 2 bases unmatched. CDR1 is SEHNR and CDR2 is FQNEAQ in the germline V gene (reference sequence).

The V and J genes are TRBV7-2 and TRBJ1-4; the D gene is possibly TRBD1 (5 bases). The CDR3 covers 15 residues. The germline V gene has CDR1 SGHTA and CDR2 FQGNSA. Trimming left V 4 bases short and J 4 bases short, with 13 bases between. The CDR3 region has the DNA TGTGCCAGCAGCTCGAACGGGGGTATTAATGAAAAACTGTTTTTT. This gives the protein CASSSNGGINEKLFF.

This chain uses TRBV30 with TRBJ2-5, with D perhaps TRBD2 (5 bases). The V end was cut by 2 bases, the J end by 7 bases, with 14 bases between. The CDR3 is 13 residues long. Looked up from germline, CDR1 is GTSNPN and CDR2 is SVGIG (reference sequence). The CDR3 DNA reads TGTGCCTGGAGTCTCACGTTTGAGGGGACCCAGTACTTC. Translated: CAWSLTFEGTQYF.

This clone has more than one count but fewer than ten. The chain has TRBV12-3 or TRBV12-4 and TRBJ1-1; possible D gene TRBD1, 6 bases. Between the trimmed V and J ends, which lost 6 bases and 5 bases, there was a span of 13 bases. The CDR3 loop spans 13 amino acids. The CDR3 region is CASSPGVRTEAFF. The CDR3 DNA is TGTGCCAGCAGCCCAGGGGTGAGGACTGAAGCTTTCTTT.

This clone was recorded at least ten times. The chain uses TRBV28 and TRBJ1-3, with 7 positions matching TRBD1. The length of the CDR3 is 16 residues. The ends lost 5 bases at V and 2 bases at J; junction bases unmatched: 9. Germline CDR1 and CDR2: MDHEN and SYDVKM. Written as DNA, the CDR3 is TGTGCCAGCAGTCGCCCGACAGGGCCCCCTGGAAACACCATATATTTT. This gives the protein CASSRPTGPPGNTIYF.

This clone was recorded at least ten times. This chain connects TRBV7-2 to TRBJ1-2; D gene ambiguous. The CDR3 consists of 13 residues. From germline, CDR1 is SGHTA and CDR2 FQGNSA. V lost 4 bases and J 0 bases, leaving 6 bases between the germline ends. The CDR3 sequence is CASSYLSNYGYTF. The CDR3 DNA is TGTGCCAGCAGCTACCTATCTAACTATGGCTACACCTTC.

The chain has TRBV4-3 and TRBJ2-3; D is unresolved. Germline assignment: CDR1 LGHNA and CDR2 YSLEER. This CDR3 comprises 14 residues. The V and J ends lost 4 bases and 5 bases respectively, with 13 bases between them. The CDR3 protein is CASSLRHVGDTQYF. The DNA for the CDR3 is TGCGCCAGCAGCCTGCGGCACGTCGGAGATACGCAGTATTTT.

This rearrangement joins TRBV21-1 to TRBJ2-2; the table's D gene call, TRBD1, was not cross checked with the DNA. TRBV21-1 is given as a pseudogene. The CDR3 is 15 residues long. The CDR3 coding sequence is TGTGCCAGCAGCGCTTACAGGGGGCAAACCGGGGAGCTGTTTTTT. It translates to CASSAYRGQTGELFF.

The chain couples TRBV5-6 to TRBJ1-1; 9 nucleotides align to TRBD1. The CDR3 consists of 13 residues. V was pared by 4 bases and J by 6 bases, with 4 bases of the junction left unmatched. Germline V gene sequence: CDR1 SGHDT, CDR2 YYEEEE. The CDR3: CASSRQGVAEAFF. CDR3 bases: TGTGCCAGCAGCCGACAGGGGGTGGCTGAAGCTTTCTTT.

The table lists this clone with a few counts. This chain joins TRBV25-1 and TRBJ1-1; D is undetermined. Germline-derived CDR1 and CDR2 are MGHDK and SYGVNS. Trimming took 2 bases from V and 2 from J, leaving 12 bases between them. This CDR3 comprises 15 residues. The CDR3 nucleotides read TGTGCCAGCAGTGAAATGAGAGGGCTAAACACTGAAGCTTTCTTT. Its protein product is CASSEMRGLNTEAFF.

The gene calls are TRBV6-6 and TRBJ1-3; D gene uncertain. Germline lookup yields CDR1 MNHNY and CDR2 SVGAGI (reference sequence). The CDR3 length is 13 residues. Trimming removed 10 bases at V and 0 bases at J, with 10 bases between. The CDR3 sequence is CATSGSSGNTIYF. The CDR3 region has the DNA TGTGCCACCTCTGGGAGCTCTGGAAACACCATATATTTT.

The J gene is TRBJ2-5, the V gene TRBV28; D may be TRBD2 (5 bases). Trimming took 7 bases from V and 4 from J, leaving 10 bases between them. Germline CDR1 reads MDHEN; CDR2 reads SYDVKM. The CDR3 is made up of 12 amino acids. The CDR3 sequence is CASTFGVETQYF. Written as DNA, the CDR3 is TGTGCCAGCACCTTCGGGGTAGAGACCCAGTACTTC.

The rearrangement links TRBV10-1 to TRBJ2-2, with 7 bases matching TRBD2. V shed 9 bases, J shed 5 bases, and the junction held 12 bases outside the gene matches. The CDR3 is made up of 15 amino acids. Germline V gene sequence: CDR1 WNHNN, CDR2 SYGVQD (reference sequence). CDR3 loop: CASGEGGRRTGELFF. The DNA for the CDR3 is TGCGCCAGTGGGGAGGGCGGGAGACGAACCGGGGAGCTGTTTTTT.

This clone was seen a few times. This sequence joins TRBV5-4 and TRBJ2-1; TRBD2 agrees at 7 bases. The CDR3 loop spans 17 amino acids. Germline V lookup: CDR1 SGHNT, CDR2 YYREEE (reference sequence). V lost 0 bases to trimming and J lost 3 bases; unmatched junction nucleotides: 9. Here the CDR3 DNA reads TGTGCCAGCAGCTTGGATGTTGCGGGAGCAGTCTACAATGAGCAGTTCTTC. This sequence encodes CASSLDVAGAVYNEQFF.

The chain has TRBV7-2 and TRBJ1-5; 7 bases are a match to TRBD1. This CDR3 comprises 15 residues. Losses at the gene ends were 5 bases for V and 7 bases for J; bases not matched to a gene: 11. The germline CDR1 and CDR2 sequences are SGHTA and FQGNSA. The CDR3 nucleotides are TGTGCCAGCAGCCAAGGACAGGTCATGGGCCAGCCCCAGCATTTT. The encoded protein is CASSQGQVMGQPQHF.

This clone was counted a few times. CDR3: CASRGEGETQYF. CDR3 nucleotide sequence: TGTGCCAGCAGGGGTGAGGGAGAGACCCAGTACTTC. V gene TRBV7-9 combines with J gene TRBJ2-5; weak D call: TRBD2 (5 bases). Germline CDR1 SEHNR, CDR2 FQNEAQ (reference sequence). This CDR3 has 12 amino acids. Trimming removed 6 bases from V and 4 bases from J, with 9 bases in between.

This clone was picked up a small number of times. This sequence joins TRBV7-2 and TRBJ2-1, with TRBD2 identical over 15 bases. Germline CDR1 and CDR2: SGHTA and FQGNSA. J gave up 5 bases and V 1 base, and 6 bases lay outside the gene matches. CDR3 length: 18 residues. Written as DNA, the CDR3 is TGTGCCAGCAGCTTAGGGACTAGCGGGAGGGCCCGAAACAATGAGCAGTTCTTC. Encoded protein: CASSLGTSGRARNNEQFF.

This rearrangement joins TRBV7-3 to TRBJ2-3, with TRBD2 matching 12 bases. Germline loops: CDR1 SGHTA, CDR2 FQGTGA. The CDR3 covers 16 residues. V shed 5 bases and J 3 bases; nucleotides not matched to a gene: 6. CDR3 residues: CASSPVGTSGTDTQYF. The CDR3 DNA follows: TGTGCCAGCAGCCCCGTTGGGACTAGCGGGACAGATACGCAGTATTTT.

This rearrangement joins TRBV3-1 (or the pseudogene TRBV3-2) to TRBJ2-1, with unresolved D. The ends were cut back, 3 bases at V and 2 bases at J, with 8 bases in the middle. Per the germline V gene, CDR1 is LGHDT and CDR2 is YNNKEL (reference sequence). The CDR3 totals 14 residues. Here the CDR3 DNA reads TGTGCCAGCAGCCACCGTGGAGCCTACAATGAGCAGTTCTTC. It codes for CASSHRGAYNEQFF.

CDR3 sequence (DNA): TGTGCCAGCAGCGGACTAGCGACGACCTACGAGCAGTACTTC. Protein: CASSGLATTYEQYF. This chain connects TRBV6-2 or TRBV6-3 to TRBJ2-7, with 9 bases aligning to TRBD2. J gave up 2 bases and V 6 bases, and 5 bases lay outside the gene matches. This CDR3 has 14 residues. Germline V gives CDR1 MNHEY, CDR2 SVGEGT.